This T cell receptor beta chain came from a study of blood T cell repertoires in COVID-19. About the study: Collection of acute and convalescent COVID-19 samples took place in the United States, Italy and Spain. PBMCs, B-cell-depleted T cells, or T cells were the source of the cDNA or gDNA that made up the material.

Original analysis: Quantification of nucleated cells was approximated via reference gene primer amplification. The table came from immunoSEQ multiplex PCR; TCRdb's copy has only in-frame clones and leaves some out. Clone size and V and J calls were adopted from that table, with D and trimming inferred from the DNA. This sample has more than 140,000 clones, with over 80% found just once. From germline, CDR1 is MGHDK and CDR2 SYGVNS. The V end lost 7 bases, the J end lost 10 bases, and 14 bases lay between the germline ends. The CDR3 runs to 13 residues. Material: peripheral blood. This chain joins TRBV25-1 and TRBJ1-6; a possible D gene is TRBD1 (6 bases). This TCR derives from a human donor in a cohort sampled during active COVID-19. The DNA of the CDR3 is TGTGCCAGCAAGGGGACATCGGGCTCACCCCTCCACTTT. Its translation is CASKGTSGSPLHF.